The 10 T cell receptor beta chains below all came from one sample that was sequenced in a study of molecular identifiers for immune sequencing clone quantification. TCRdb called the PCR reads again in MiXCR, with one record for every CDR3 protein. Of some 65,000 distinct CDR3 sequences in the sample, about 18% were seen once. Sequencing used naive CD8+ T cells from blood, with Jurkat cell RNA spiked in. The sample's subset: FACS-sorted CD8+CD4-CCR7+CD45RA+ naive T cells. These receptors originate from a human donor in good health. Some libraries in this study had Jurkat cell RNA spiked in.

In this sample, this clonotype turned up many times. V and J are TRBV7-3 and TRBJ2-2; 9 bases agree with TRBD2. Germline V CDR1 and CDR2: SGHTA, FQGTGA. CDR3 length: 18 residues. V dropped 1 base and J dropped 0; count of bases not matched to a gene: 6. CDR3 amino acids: CASSLNLAGPANTGELFF. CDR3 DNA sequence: TGTGCCAGCAGCTTAAACCTAGCGGGACCCGCGAACACCGGGGAGCTGTTTTTT.

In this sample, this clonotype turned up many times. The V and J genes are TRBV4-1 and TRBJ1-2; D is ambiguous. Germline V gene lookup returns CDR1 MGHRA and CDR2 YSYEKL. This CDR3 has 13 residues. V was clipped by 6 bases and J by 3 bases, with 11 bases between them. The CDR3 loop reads CASSNTYDYGYTF. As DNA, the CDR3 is TGCGCCAGCAGTAACACATACGACTATGGCTACACCTTC.

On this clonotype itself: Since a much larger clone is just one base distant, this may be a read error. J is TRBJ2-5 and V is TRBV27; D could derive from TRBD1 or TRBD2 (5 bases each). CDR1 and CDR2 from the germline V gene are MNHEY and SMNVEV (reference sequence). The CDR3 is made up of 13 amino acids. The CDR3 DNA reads TGTGCCAGCAGTTTGGGAGAGCCGGGGACCCGGTACTTC. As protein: CASSLGEPGTRYF.

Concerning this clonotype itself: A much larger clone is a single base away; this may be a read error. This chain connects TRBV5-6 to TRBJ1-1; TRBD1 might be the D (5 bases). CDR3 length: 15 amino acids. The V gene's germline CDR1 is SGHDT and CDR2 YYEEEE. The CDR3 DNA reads TGTTCCAGCAGCTTGGCCGGGGGTATGAACACTGAAGCTTTCTTT. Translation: CSSSLAGGMNTEAFF.

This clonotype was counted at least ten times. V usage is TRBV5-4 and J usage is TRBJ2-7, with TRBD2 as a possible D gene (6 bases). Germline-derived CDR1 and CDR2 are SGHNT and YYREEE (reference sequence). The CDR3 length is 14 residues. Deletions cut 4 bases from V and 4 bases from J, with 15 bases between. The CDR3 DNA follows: TGTGCCAGCAGCCCTCGGGACTCCATTTACGAGCAGTACTTC. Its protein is CASSPRDSIYEQYF. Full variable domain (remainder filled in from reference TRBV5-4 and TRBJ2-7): ETGVTQSPTHLIKTRGQQVTLRCSSQSGHNTVSWYQQALGQGPQFIFQYYREEENGRGNFPPRFSGLQFPNYSSELNVNALELDDSALYLCASSPRDSIYEQYFGPGTRLTVT.

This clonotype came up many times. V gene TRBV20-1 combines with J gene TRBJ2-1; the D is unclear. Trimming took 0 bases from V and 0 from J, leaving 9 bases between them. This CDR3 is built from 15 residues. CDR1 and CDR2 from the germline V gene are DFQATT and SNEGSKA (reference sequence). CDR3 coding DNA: TGCAGTGCTAGAGATCCGGCGGCCTCCTACAATGAGCAGTTCTTC. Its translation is CSARDPAASYNEQFF.

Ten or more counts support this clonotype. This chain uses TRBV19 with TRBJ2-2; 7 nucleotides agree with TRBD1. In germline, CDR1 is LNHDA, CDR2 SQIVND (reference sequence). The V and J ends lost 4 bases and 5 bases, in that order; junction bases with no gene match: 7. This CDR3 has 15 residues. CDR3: CASSTGTVTTGELFF. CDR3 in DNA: TGTGCCAGTAGTACCGGGACAGTTACGACCGGGGAGCTGTTTTTT.

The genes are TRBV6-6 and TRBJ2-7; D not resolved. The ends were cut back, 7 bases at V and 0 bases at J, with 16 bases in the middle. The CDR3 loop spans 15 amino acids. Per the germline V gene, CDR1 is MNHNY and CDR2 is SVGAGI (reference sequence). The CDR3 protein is CASTPADLPSYEQYF. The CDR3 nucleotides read TGTGCCAGCACCCCGGCGGATCTCCCCTCCTACGAGCAGTACTTC.

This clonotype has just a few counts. The CDR3 coding sequence is TGTGCCAGCAGCTTAGGGGTGAGGGGGGAGTACAATGAGCAGTTCTTC. This translates into CASSLGVRGEYNEQFF. The chain has TRBV7-6 and TRBJ2-1, with D possibly called TRBD1 or TRBD2 (6 bases each). The germline V gene encodes CDR1 SGHVS and CDR2 FNYEAQ. Trimming left V 1 base short and J 4 bases short, with 14 bases between. This CDR3 is 16 amino acids long.

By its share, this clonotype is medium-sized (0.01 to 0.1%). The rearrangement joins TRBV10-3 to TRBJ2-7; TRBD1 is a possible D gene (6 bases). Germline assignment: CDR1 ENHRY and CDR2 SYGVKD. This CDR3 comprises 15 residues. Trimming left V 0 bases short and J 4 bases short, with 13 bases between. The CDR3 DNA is TGTGCCATCAGTGAGTCTAGCGAGGGGGTATACGAGCAGTACTTC. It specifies CAISESSEGVYEQYF.